The rows below give T cell receptor beta chains drawn from one sample of a study of cytomegalovirus exposure and HLA in healthy donors. Repertoires were generated with immunoSEQ multiplex PCR, while TCRdb's copy carries only in-frame clones and drops some. The sample yields fewer than 250,000 clones, approximately 90% seen once. What was sequenced was PBMCs. These receptor sequences come from a man aged 18 to 35 in good health and CMV-seronegative. Both conserved end residues are part of each CDR3. The order of the fields is CDR3 length, V gene, D gene, J gene, clone size, CDR3 protein, CDR3 DNA. A D gene is named only where the DNA matches it firmly. Expanded clones get a size class; other rows say once, few or many, or leave the size out.

len: 13
v_gene: TRBV7-7
d_gene: TRBD1
j_gene: TRBJ2-7
abundance: -
CDR3aa: CARTGPTLDEQYF
CDR3nt: TGTGCCAGGACAGGGCCGACTTTAGACGAGCAGTACTTC

len: 14
v_gene: TRBV28
d_gene: TRBD2
j_gene: TRBJ2-2
abundance: -
CDR3aa: CASKLREVSGELFF
CDR3nt: TGTGCCAGCAAGTTGCGGGAGGTATCCGGGGAGCTGTTTTTT

len: 22
v_gene: TRBV28
d_gene: TRBD2
j_gene: TRBJ2-4
abundance: -
CDR3aa: CASSRPLSGLAGGRRAKNIQYF
CDR3nt: TGTGCCAGCAGCCGACCTCTCTCTGGACTAGCGGGGGGCCGTAGAGCCAAAAACATTCAGTACTTC

len: 16
v_gene: TRBV6-5
d_gene: TRBD1
j_gene: TRBJ1-1
abundance: -
CDR3aa: CASSYSRWTGATEAFF
CDR3nt: TGTGCCAGCAGTTACTCGAGATGGACAGGGGCCACTGAAGCTTTCTTT

len: 17
v_gene: TRBV9
d_gene: TRBD2
j_gene: TRBJ2-3
abundance: -
CDR3aa: CASSPPIGRELEDTQYF
CDR3nt: TGTGCCAGCAGCCCCCCGATAGGGCGGGAGTTAGAAGATACGCAGTATTTT

len: 13
v_gene: TRBV10-3
d_gene: TRBD2
j_gene: TRBJ2-1
abundance: -
CDR3aa: CAIRRESVNEQFF
CDR3nt: TGTGCCATCAGGCGGGAGAGCGTTAATGAGCAGTTCTTC

len: 13
v_gene: TRBV5-6
d_gene: TRBD1
j_gene: TRBJ2-7
abundance: few
CDR3aa: CASSLRDSLEQYF
CDR3nt: TGTGCCAGCAGCCTTAGGGACAGCCTCGAGCAGTACTTC

len: 13
v_gene: TRBV2
d_gene: -
j_gene: TRBJ2-7
abundance: -
CDR3aa: CASSPLGGYEQYF
CDR3nt: TGTGCCAGCAGCCCCCTGGGGGGCTACGAGCAGTACTTC

len: 14
v_gene: TRBV4-3
d_gene: TRBD1
j_gene: TRBJ2-1
abundance: -
CDR3aa: CASSPYGTGTEQFF
CDR3nt: TGCGCCAGCAGCCCCTACGGGACAGGCACTGAGCAGTTCTTC

len: 14
v_gene: TRBV9
d_gene: TRBD1
j_gene: TRBJ2-7
abundance: -
CDR3aa: CASSLRQGAGEQYF
CDR3nt: TGTGCCAGCAGCCTTAGACAGGGGGCGGGCGAGCAGTACTTC

len: 12
v_gene: TRBV5-1
d_gene: -
j_gene: TRBJ2-2
abundance: -
CDR3aa: CASSHPQGELFF
CDR3nt: TGCGCCAGCAGCCACCCCCAGGGGGAGCTGTTTTTT

len: 15
v_gene: TRBV27
d_gene: TRBD2
j_gene: TRBJ2-3
abundance: once
CDR3aa: CASSFRRGGPDTQYF
CDR3nt: TGTGCCAGCAGTTTTAGGCGGGGGGGCCCAGATACGCAGTATTTT

len: 17
v_gene: TRBV28
d_gene: -
j_gene: TRBJ1-1
abundance: -
CDR3aa: CASSLRGTGTSNTEAFF
CDR3nt: TGTGCCAGCAGTTTAAGGGGAACCGGGACTTCAAACACTGAAGCTTTCTTT

len: 13
v_gene: TRBV7-2
d_gene: -
j_gene: TRBJ2-5
abundance: -
CDR3aa: CASSLLPQETQYF
CDR3nt: TGTGCCAGCAGCTTGCTACCACAAGAGACCCAGTACTTC

len: 15
v_gene: TRBV7-2
d_gene: TRBD2
j_gene: TRBJ2-7
abundance: -
CDR3aa: CASSTRTSGVYEQYF
CDR3nt: TGTGCCAGCAGTACTAGAACTAGCGGAGTCTACGAGCAGTACTTC

len: 15
v_gene: TRBV19
d_gene: -
j_gene: TRBJ1-5
abundance: once
CDR3aa: CASSMIPGVGEPQHF
CDR3nt: TGTGCCAGTAGTATGATTCCGGGGGTGGGTGAGCCCCAGCATTTT

len: 15
v_gene: TRBV10-3
d_gene: TRBD1
j_gene: TRBJ1-3
abundance: -
CDR3aa: CAIRGTGSSGNTIYF
CDR3nt: TGTGCCATCAGGGGGACAGGGAGCTCTGGAAACACCATATATTTT

len: 15
v_gene: TRBV27
d_gene: -
j_gene: TRBJ2-1
abundance: -
CDR3aa: CASNPGGISYNEQFF
CDR3nt: TGTGCCAGCAACCCCGGAGGGATCTCCTACAATGAGCAGTTCTTC

len: 17
v_gene: TRBV7-9
d_gene: TRBD2
j_gene: TRBJ2-7
abundance: -
CDR3aa: CASSSPGLAGDLYEQYF
CDR3nt: TGTGCCAGCAGCTCCCCGGGACTAGCGGGGGATCTCTACGAGCAGTACTTC

len: 16
v_gene: TRBV5-1
d_gene: TRBD1
j_gene: TRBJ2-7
abundance: -
CDR3aa: CASSLGQGRFSYEQYF
CDR3nt: TGCGCCAGCAGCCTCGGACAGGGGCGGTTCTCCTACGAGCAGTACTTC

len: 16
v_gene: TRBV23-1
d_gene: TRBD1
j_gene: TRBJ2-1
abundance: -
CDR3aa: CASSLPTGQGSDEQFF
CDR3nt: TGCGCCAGCAGTCTGCCGACAGGACAGGGTTCCGATGAGCAGTTCTTC

len: 13
v_gene: TRBV5-1
d_gene: -
j_gene: TRBJ2-1
abundance: -
CDR3aa: CASSSDWVGEQFF
CDR3nt: TGCGCCAGCAGCTCGGACTGGGTCGGGGAGCAGTTCTTC

len: 12
v_gene: TRBV5-6
d_gene: -
j_gene: TRBJ1-2
abundance: -
CDR3aa: CASSFPLYGYTF
CDR3nt: TGTGCCAGCAGCTTCCCCCTTTATGGCTACACCTTC

len: 12
v_gene: TRBV2
d_gene: -
j_gene: TRBJ1-1
abundance: -
CDR3aa: CASSVGGSETFF
CDR3nt: TGTGCCAGCAGTGTAGGAGGAAGTGAAACTTTCTTT

len: 15
v_gene: TRBV7-9
d_gene: TRBD1
j_gene: TRBJ2-2
abundance: -
CDR3aa: CASPDRDRGSGELFF
CDR3nt: TGTGCCAGCCCGGACCGGGACAGGGGTTCCGGGGAGCTGTTTTTT

len: 14
v_gene: TRBV28
d_gene: -
j_gene: TRBJ1-2
abundance: once
CDR3aa: CATLRGGLGYGYTF
CDR3nt: TGTGCCACCCTCCGTGGGGGCCTAGGCTATGGCTACACCTTC

len: 14
v_gene: TRBV28
d_gene: TRBD2
j_gene: TRBJ2-7
abundance: -
CDR3aa: CASSYGGSSYEQYF
CDR3nt: TGTGCCAGCAGTTACGGGGGGAGCTCCTACGAGCAGTACTTC

len: 14
v_gene: TRBV28
d_gene: TRBD1
j_gene: TRBJ1-5
abundance: -
CDR3aa: CASSLRGLDQPQHF
CDR3nt: TGTGCCAGCAGTCTCAGGGGGTTGGATCAGCCCCAGCATTTT

len: 16
v_gene: TRBV6-6
d_gene: TRBD1
j_gene: TRBJ2-5
abundance: -
CDR3aa: CASSYPTGEGRETQYF
CDR3nt: TGTGCCAGCAGTTACCCGACAGGGGAAGGGAGGGAGACCCAGTACTTC

len: 12
v_gene: TRBV30
d_gene: -
j_gene: TRBJ1-4
abundance: once
CDR3aa: CAATGLSEKLFF
CDR3nt: TGTGCCGCTACAGGGTTAAGCGAAAAACTGTTTTTT

len: 14
v_gene: TRBV18
d_gene: -
j_gene: TRBJ1-3
abundance: few
CDR3aa: CASSPPSGGNTIYF
CDR3nt: TGTGCCAGCTCACCACCTTCAGGTGGAAACACCATATATTTT

len: 11
v_gene: TRBV29-1
d_gene: -
j_gene: TRBJ1-1
abundance: -
CDR3aa: CSLARDTEAFF
CDR3nt: TGCAGCCTTGCCAGGGACACTGAAGCTTTCTTT

len: 17
v_gene: TRBV28
d_gene: TRBD1
j_gene: TRBJ1-5
abundance: -
CDR3aa: CASSPTTTGFDNQPQHF
CDR3nt: TGTGCCAGCAGTCCGACGACGACAGGGTTTGACAATCAGCCCCAGCATTTT

len: 13
v_gene: TRBV16
d_gene: -
j_gene: TRBJ1-2
abundance: -
CDR3aa: CASSRLQERGYTF
CDR3nt: TGTGCCAGCAGCCGTTTACAAGAGCGCGGCTACACCTTC

len: 14
v_gene: TRBV28
d_gene: -
j_gene: TRBJ1-2
abundance: -
CDR3aa: CATPSAGTNYGYTF
CDR3nt: TGTGCCACCCCAAGCGCCGGCACTAACTATGGCTACACCTTC

len: 13
v_gene: TRBV5-4
d_gene: TRBD1
j_gene: TRBJ1-1
abundance: few
CDR3aa: CASSSRDRTEAFF
CDR3nt: TGTGCCAGCAGCTCCAGGGACAGAACTGAAGCTTTCTTT

len: 13
v_gene: TRBV6-6
d_gene: -
j_gene: TRBJ2-2
abundance: -
CDR3aa: CASTSSNTGELFF
CDR3nt: TGTGCCAGCACCTCCTCGAACACCGGGGAGCTGTTTTTT

len: 17
v_gene: TRBV28
d_gene: -
j_gene: TRBJ1-3
abundance: -
CDR3aa: CASTPPGTPTGGNTIYF
CDR3nt: TGTGCCAGCACTCCGCCCGGGACACCTACCGGAGGAAACACCATATATTTT

len: 21
v_gene: TRBV27
d_gene: TRBD1
j_gene: TRBJ2-7
abundance: once
CDR3aa: CASSSLQVSRDRGPRLYEQYF
CDR3nt: TGTGCCAGCAGTTCACTACAAGTCTCCCGGGACAGGGGCCCTCGACTCTACGAGCAGTACTTC

len: 15
v_gene: TRBV7-9
d_gene: -
j_gene: TRBJ2-1
abundance: once
CDR3aa: CASGRGGRGNNEQFF
CDR3nt: TGTGCCAGCGGTCGAGGGGGGAGGGGGAACAATGAGCAGTTCTTC

len: 15
v_gene: TRBV9
d_gene: -
j_gene: TRBJ1-6
abundance: -
CDR3aa: CASSPQASYNSPLHF
CDR3nt: TGTGCCAGCAGCCCCCAGGCGTCCTATAATTCACCCCTCCACTTT

len: 14
v_gene: TRBV28
d_gene: TRBD1
j_gene: TRBJ2-7
abundance: -
CDR3aa: CASSSGQRSYEQYF
CDR3nt: TGTGCCAGCAGTTCGGGACAGAGATCCTACGAGCAGTACTTC

len: 12
v_gene: TRBV11-2
d_gene: -
j_gene: TRBJ2-7
abundance: -
CDR3aa: CASRQGIDEQYF
CDR3nt: TGTGCCAGCAGACAGGGTATAGACGAGCAGTACTTC

len: 14
v_gene: TRBV28
d_gene: -
j_gene: TRBJ2-3
abundance: -
CDR3aa: CASTSRGSTDTQYF
CDR3nt: TGTGCCAGCACCTCGAGGGGGTCCACAGATACGCAGTATTTT

len: 15
v_gene: TRBV19
d_gene: TRBD2
j_gene: TRBJ2-7
abundance: -
CDR3aa: CASSIDSGSPYEQYF
CDR3nt: TGTGCCAGTAGTATAGACAGCGGGAGTCCGTACGAGCAGTACTTC